The clone carrying this T cell receptor beta chain was seen once. Its target is unknown. Use of 60 Vbeta and 13 Jbeta primers characterized the PCR. Original handling: Unique TCR beta chains totaled some 80 million in a later count, with some 10 million of them shared. Measured with immunoSEQ multiplex PCR; TCRdb has only the in-frame clones, and not every one. V and J calls and clone size are given by that table; D and trimming were obtained from the DNA. The data contain about 80,000 clones, 67% of them singletons. The data are from a study of cytomegalovirus exposure and HLA in healthy donors. The CDR3 runs to 16 residues. With 4 bases clipped from V and 5 bases from J, the junction kept 9 bases outside the gene matches. In germline, CDR1 is SGHNT, CDR2 YYREEE (reference sequence). Overall study results and limits: Association of a missense DCLRE1C variant with TCR beta V- and J-gene trimming was reported in a later analysis. Common viral pathogens seemed, in a later analysis, to connect with several of the most significant clusters. Approximately 17,000 TCR beta sequences were associated with HLA alleles at 0.05 false discovery rate in a later analysis.

The sample consisted of PBMCs. This sequence originates from a woman aged 45-65 years in good health and CMV-seropositive. This chain links TRBV5-4 with TRBJ1-5, with 10 bases matching TRBD1. CDR3 DNA sequence: TGTGCCAGCAGCCAAGACTCCGGGACAGGGGATCAGCCCCAGCATTTT. Translating it yields CASSQDSGTGDQPQHF.